This TCR beta chain was found in a study of shared clonotypes between healthy human individuals. Profiled with immunoSEQ multiplex PCR; TCRdb holds only in-frame clones, not every one. Altogether 450,000 to 500,000 clones are present, about 78% being singletons, with the ten largest covering approximately 12%. With 6 bases clipped from V and 0 bases from J, the junction kept 4 bases outside the gene matches. Germline CDR1 and CDR2: LNHNV and YYDKDF (reference sequence). The CDR3 is made up of 15 amino acids. The chain carries TRBV15 and TRBJ1-4; 7 positions agree with TRBD1. The receptor was isolated from a woman between 40 and 50 years old in good health. Some clones in this sample may be carry-over from other donors' samples. The sample comprised PBMCs. CDR3 coding DNA: TGTGCCACCAGGGGACAGAAAGCAACTAATGAAAAACTGTTTTTT. Protein: CATRGQKATNEKLFF.